This is a list of T cell receptor beta chains from one sample in a study of T cells after yellow fever vaccination. TCRdb called the 5' RACE reads again in MiXCR, with one record for every CDR3 protein. The data contain under 300,000 distinct CDR3 sequences, 6.9% of them seen just once; the ten biggest clones take up over 0.65%. The sequencing used CD4+ T cells sorted from PBMCs, collected 15 days after the yellow fever booster vaccination. These receptors were obtained from a man aged 25-40 years who received the YFV17D yellow fever vaccine. The CDR3 runs from the conserved cysteine through the conserved F or W. Fields, in order: clone size, D gene, V gene, J gene, CDR3 protein, CDR3 DNA. The D gene is left open where the match is weak. Clone size is shown for a subset of rows, as once, few, many or a class of expanded clone.

few,TRBD2,TRBV6-1,TRBJ2-1,CASSPSGRAAYNEQFF,TGTGCCAGCAGTCCTAGCGGGAGGGCCGCTTACAATGAGCAGTTCTTC
few,-,TRBV27,TRBJ2-3,CASSWLNRATSGTDTQYF,TGTGCCAGCAGCTGGCTAAACAGGGCTACCTCCGGCACAGATACGCAGTATTTT
many,-,TRBV7-2,TRBJ2-2,CASSLGLSTGELFF,TGTGCCAGCAGCTTAGGCTTAAGCACCGGGGAGCTGTTTTTT
few,-,TRBV20-1,TRBJ2-2,CSASPPSRSVGELFF,TGCAGTGCTAGCCCCCCCTCCCGGTCGGTAGGGGAGCTGTTTTTT
few,TRBD2,TRBV20-1,TRBJ2-3,CQGSPGLETDTQYF,TGTCAGGGGTCCCCGGGACTAGAAACAGATACGCAGTATTTT
-,TRBD2,TRBV5-1,TRBJ2-1,CASSPPGLVGNEQFF,TGCGCCAGCAGTCCTCCGGGACTAGTGGGTAATGAGCAGTTCTTC
-,-,TRBV7-2,TRBJ1-1,CASSQGRGTEAFF,TGTGCCAGCAGCCAAGGCAGGGGTACTGAAGCTTTCTTT
-,TRBD2,TRBV6-1,TRBJ2-5,CAGAGGPRETQYF,TGTGCCGGAGCGGGAGGGCCAAGAGAGACCCAGTACTTC
-,TRBD1,TRBV12-3/TRBV12-4,TRBJ1-2,CASSPTGERGYTF,TGTGCCAGCAGTCCGACAGGGGAACGAGGCTACACCTTC
few,-,TRBV6-5,TRBJ1-3,CASSAAGGRTSGNTIYF,TGTGCCAGCAGCGCCGCGGGGGGACGTACATCTGGAAACACCATATATTTT
many,TRBD2,TRBV20-1,TRBJ2-7,CSAQREAGEQYF,TGCAGTGCCCAGCGGGAGGCGGGCGAGCAGTACTTC
few,-,TRBV24-1,TRBJ2-1,CATSEPRSNEQFF,TGTGCCACCAGTGAACCTAGATCCAATGAGCAGTTCTTC
many,-,TRBV7-2,TRBJ2-1,CASRSSPSYNEQFF,TGTGCCAGCAGATCCAGCCCCTCCTACAATGAGCAGTTCTTC
-,TRBD2,TRBV5-1,TRBJ2-1,CASSQTASGRGNEQFF,TGCGCCAGCAGCCAGACCGCTAGCGGGAGAGGGAATGAGCAGTTCTTC
many,-,TRBV12-3/TRBV12-4,TRBJ2-7,CASSFSWEQYF,TGTGCCAGCAGCTTTTCATGGGAGCAGTACTTC
many,TRBD2,TRBV7-9,TRBJ2-2,CASSVEPSGNTGELFF,TGTGCCAGCAGCGTCGAGCCTAGCGGGAACACCGGGGAGCTGTTTTTT
many,-,TRBV5-1,TRBJ2-3,CASSSLASTDTQYF,TGCGCCAGCAGCTCACTAGCTAGCACAGATACGCAGTATTTT
-,-,TRBV29-1,TRBJ2-7,CSVGADRTLEQYF,TGCAGCGTTGGAGCGGACAGAACCCTCGAGCAGTACTTC
-,TRBD1,TRBV15,TRBJ1-1,CATSRVQGRATEAFF,TGTGCCACCAGCAGAGTACAGGGGAGGGCCACTGAAGCTTTCTTT
many,TRBD1,TRBV4-3,TRBJ2-3,CASSPRGLGTDTQYF,TGCGCCAGCAGCCCGAGGGGGCTCGGCACAGATACGCAGTATTTT
few,-,TRBV19,TRBJ1-5,CASKDRQGPNQPQHF,TGTGCCAGTAAGGATCGGCAGGGGCCGAATCAGCCCCAGCATTTT
few,-,TRBV11-2,TRBJ1-1,CASSKNRVGVGTEAFF,TGTGCCAGCAGTAAAAACAGGGTCGGGGTTGGCACTGAAGCTTTCTTT